Below are 9 T cell receptor beta chains sequenced from a single sample in a study of OX40 agonist ivuxolimab in advanced cancers. Produced via immunoSEQ multiplex PCR; TCRdb's table is partial and in-frame only. Of about 35,000 clones in the sample, more than 85% were seen once. The sequences come from CD4+ or CD8+ T cells sorted from blood, collected in a trial of the OX40 agonist ivuxolimab. The source of these receptors is an adult with an advanced solid tumor such as melanoma, head and neck, liver or kidney cancer.

This chain connects TRBV6-1 to TRBJ2-7; D not certain. CDR3 size: 13 residues. V lost 2 bases and J 2 bases, leaving 7 bases between the germline ends. Germline V gene sequence: CDR1 MNHNS, CDR2 SASEGT. The DNA for the CDR3 is TGTGCCAGCAGTGAAAATTTAGCCTACGAGCAGTACTTC. Protein product: CASSENLAYEQYF.

The chain recombines TRBV2 with TRBJ1-2; 10 bases match TRBD1. Per the germline V gene, CDR1 is SNHLY and CDR2 is FYNNEI. Trimming at V came to 4 bases and at J to 4 bases, leaving 6 bases not matched to a gene. This CDR3 comprises 15 residues. The CDR3, as DNA: TGTGCCAGCAGTGCCCCGCGGACAGGGGGCTATGGCTACACCTTC. Encoded protein: CASSAPRTGGYGYTF.

V gene TRBV9 combines with J gene TRBJ2-2, with 7 bases matching TRBD2. After removal of 6 bases from V and 0 bases from J, the junction contained 11 bases not matched to a gene. Germline CDR1 is SGDLS and CDR2 is YYNGEE. The CDR3 is 17 residues long. The CDR3 nucleotides are TGTGCCAGCACCAAGGAGGGGCTAGCGGCGAACACCGGGGAGCTGTTTTTT. This encodes CASTKEGLAANTGELFF.

The V gene is TRBV28, the J gene TRBJ1-1, with D uncertain. CDR1 and CDR2 (germline): MDHEN, SYDVKM. V lost 3 bases to trimming and J lost 0 bases, with 8 bases between them. The CDR3 consists of 14 residues. CDR3 DNA sequence: TGTGCCAGCAGTTTCACGCGGCTGAACACTGAAGCTTTCTTT. The encoded protein is CASSFTRLNTEAFF. Supplemented by reference TRBV28 and TRBJ1-1, the full variable domain reads DVKVTQSSRYLVKRTGEKVFLECVQDMDHENMFWYRQDPGLGLRLIYFSYDVKMKEKGDIPEGYSVSREKKERFSLILESASTNQTSMYLCASSFTRLNTEAFFGQGTRLTVV.

The chain carries TRBV10-2 and TRBJ1-1; D remains unclear. V was cut by 3 bases and J by 10 bases, with 12 bases left in between. This CDR3 spans 12 amino acids. Germline CDR1 is WSHSY and CDR2 is SAAADI. CDR3 nucleotides: TGCGCCAGCAGTGATCCTCCCCGGGGAGCTTTCTTT. Translated: CASSDPPRGAFF.

The rearrangement links TRBV5-5 to TRBJ1-4; a weak D match, TRBD1 (5 bases). The V and J ends lost 4 bases and 16 bases respectively, with 26 bases between them. This CDR3 has 15 amino acids. In germline, CDR1 is SGHKS, CDR2 YYEKEE (reference sequence). CDR3 loop: CASSPGGGTASQAFF. CDR3 bases: TGTGCCAGCAGCCCTGGTGGTGGGACGGCCAGCCAAGCGTTTTTT.

V gene TRBV16 combines with J gene TRBJ2-1; TRBD2 aligns across 12 bases. This CDR3 region has 16 residues. The V segment lost 3 bases and the J segment 4 bases; nucleotides outside the gene matches: 4. Germline values: CDR1 KGHSY, CDR2 FQNENV. The CDR3 sequence is CASSHSSGRVYNEQFF. The CDR3 DNA is TGTGCCAGCAGCCACTCTAGCGGGAGGGTTTACAATGAGCAGTTCTTC.

This chain links TRBV4-3 with TRBJ1-2; D call uncertain. The CDR3 sequence is 17 residues long. V was clipped by 2 bases and J by 8 bases, with 24 bases between them. Germline V gene data show CDR1 as LGHNA and CDR2 as YSLEER. Here the CDR3 reads CASSQRELTGRAWGYTF. CDR3 bases: TGCGCCAGCAGCCAAAGAGAGTTAACCGGTCGGGCTTGGGGCTACACCTTC.

This clone appeared a single time. This chain connects TRBV4-3 to TRBJ2-7, with a possible D match to TRBD2 (5 bases). Trimming shortened V by 1 base and J by 3 bases, and 16 bases separated the two germline ends. The germline gives CDR1 LGHNA, CDR2 YSLEER. The CDR3 contains 16 residues. The CDR3 reads CASSQGLYGLRYEQYF. CDR3 bases: TGCGCCAGCAGCCAAGGTCTTTACGGACTCCGCTACGAGCAGTACTTC.